Below, 9 T cell receptor beta chains from the same sample are listed, as sequenced in a study of cytomegalovirus exposure and HLA in healthy donors listed by TCRdb under 2017. Library preparation was by the immunoSEQ multiplex PCR assay. A mixture of 60 forward primers for TCR Vbeta segments and 13 reverse primers for TCR Jbeta segments was used in the multiplex PCR. Held by TCRdb, this immuneACCESS table contains in-frame sequences only and omits some clones. Under half of the omission traces to an unresolved V gene where checked; the cause of the rest is unknown. Within this sample are 150,000 to 200,000 clones, with roughly 86% of them counted one time only. Together, the top ten hold about 4.9% of the sample. The sample taken for sequencing was PBMCs. These receptors were taken from a girl under 18 in good health and CMV-seropositive.

V and J are TRBV11-2 and TRBJ1-2; 8 nucleotides match TRBD1. The CDR3 contains 14 residues. Germline V CDR1 and CDR2: SGHAT, FQNNGV. Germline trimming cut 5 bases from V and 6 bases from J; bases unmatched to any gene: 8. CDR3: CASSPIRGRDGYTF. In DNA form, the CDR3 reads TGTGCCAGCAGCCCGATCAGGGGGCGGGATGGCTACACCTTC.

The chain employs TRBV18 and TRBJ2-5, with 7 bases aligning to TRBD2. Per germline, CDR1 KGHSH and CDR2 LQKENI. CDR3 length: 11 residues. V shed 6 bases and J 8 bases; nucleotides not matched to a gene: 3. CDR3 nucleotides: TGTGCCAGCTCCCAGCGGGGAACCCAGTACTTC. This codes for CASSQRGTQYF.

This clone was recorded a few times. The rearrangement links TRBV19 to TRBJ2-7, with D possibly being TRBD1 (6 bases). The germline CDR1 and CDR2 sequences are LNHDA and SQIVND (reference sequence). This CDR3 has 14 residues. V lost 0 bases and J 3 bases, leaving 9 bases between the germline ends. CDR3 protein: CASSIDRDNYEQYF. CDR3 nucleotides: TGTGCCAGTAGTATAGACCGGGACAACTACGAGCAGTACTTC.

This chain connects TRBV5-6 to TRBJ1-2, with D unclear. Germline values: CDR1 SGHDT, CDR2 YYEEEE. V lost 0 bases and J 4 bases, leaving 4 bases between the germline ends. This CDR3 comprises 12 residues. CDR3 sequence (DNA): TGTGCCAGCAGCTTGGACAGCTATGGCTACACCTTC. This translates into CASSLDSYGYTF. The full variable domain, completed using reference TRBV5-6 and TRBJ1-2, is DAGVTQSPTHLIKTRGQQVTLRCSPKSGHDTVSWYQQALGQGPQFIFQYYEEEERQRGNFPDRFSGHQFPNYSSELNVNALLLGDSALYLCASSLDSYGYTFGSGTRLTVV.

V gene TRBV10-1 combines with J gene TRBJ2-3; 8 bases agree with TRBD2. J was trimmed by 5 bases and V by 0 bases; bases with no gene match: 7. The germline gives CDR1 WNHNN, CDR2 SYGVQD (reference sequence). This CDR3 region has 16 residues. CDR3 sequence: CASSESGSGARDTQYF. CDR3 bases: TGCGCCAGCAGTGAGTCGGGTAGCGGGGCGAGAGATACGCAGTATTTT.

V usage is TRBV30 and J usage is TRBJ1-1, with D possibly matching TRBD1 (5 bases). Germline V gives CDR1 GTSNPN, CDR2 SVGIG (reference sequence). This CDR3 has 13 residues. The V gene lost 0 bases and the J gene lost 1 base, with 6 bases spanning the gap. The CDR3 sequence: CAWSVQENTEAFF. CDR3 DNA: TGTGCCTGGAGTGTACAGGAGAACACTGAAGCTTTCTTT.

The chain has TRBV15 and TRBJ2-7; D is perhaps TRBD1 (7 bases). CDR1 and CDR2 from the germline V gene are LNHNV and YYDKDF (reference sequence). The CDR3 covers 14 residues. V dropped 4 bases and J dropped 7 bases, with 17 bases sitting between them. CDR3 sequence: CATSTGGSSGEQYF. CDR3 nucleotides: TGTGCCACCAGCACAGGGGGGTCCTCTGGTGAGCAGTACTTC.

The genes are TRBV19 and TRBJ2-7, with D perhaps TRBD2 (6 bases). From germline, CDR1 is LNHDA and CDR2 SQIVND (reference sequence). The CDR3 is 15 residues long. V lost 9 bases, J lost 0 bases, and 18 bases lay in between. The CDR3 nucleotides read TGTGCCAGCGCATGGGGGGACGCGAGCTCCTACGAGCAGTACTTC. Amino acids: CASAWGDASSYEQYF. Full variable domain (outside the CDR3, taken from reference TRBV19 and TRBJ2-7): DGGITQSPKYLFRKEGQNVTLSCEQNLNHDAMYWYRQDPGQGLRLIYYSQIVNDFQKGDIAEGYSVSREKKESFPLTVTSAQKNPTAFYLCASAWGDASSYEQYFGPGTRLTVT.

The chain combines TRBV11-2 with TRBJ2-5; TRBD2 aligns across 12 bases. Germline CDR1 reads SGHAT; CDR2 reads FQNNGV. The CDR3 extends over 18 amino acids. The V segment lost 0 bases and the J segment 4 bases; nucleotides outside the gene matches: 9. This CDR3 is CASSLDNLAGGRRETQYF. In DNA form, the CDR3 reads TGTGCCAGCAGCTTAGATAACCTAGCGGGGGGGCGTAGAGAGACCCAGTACTTC.